This T cell receptor beta chain came from a study of human T cells and chemical hapten exposure. From the RACE reads, TCRdb called clonotypes with MiXCR, one entry per CDR3 protein. Here the sample spans some 300,000 distinct CDR3 sequences, approximately 5% being singletons. Overall study findings and caveats: The immune response of these alopecia patients might not match healthy individuals'. TCRs above 1 in 1000 frequency did not change with DPC sensitization. Clustering by CDR3 similarity yielded significantly more large clusters from expanded TCRs than controls.

This clonotype was seen ten or more times. Its antigen is unknown. Time point: pre-sensitization, week 0. Stated treatment: therapeutic diphenylcyclopropenone sensitization with weekly scalp DPC. Germline V CDR1 and CDR2: SGDLS, YYNGEE. CDR3 length: 17 residues. Trimming cost V 0 bases and J 7 bases; bases outside gene matches: 11. The sequencing used whole blood, collected in connection with sensitization to the hapten diphenylcyclopropenone (DPC). The rearrangement joins TRBV9 to TRBJ2-1; 9 bases agree with TRBD2. The TCR was taken from a woman between 18 and 30 years old with alopecia areata. Some clones in this sample may be carry-over from other donors' samples. The CDR3: CASSVDLSGGPRNEQFF. CDR3 in DNA: TGTGCCAGCAGCGTAGATTTGAGCGGGGGGCCGAGAAATGAGCAGTTCTTC.